This TCR beta chain comes out of a study of radiotherapy plus CTLA-4 blockade in lung cancer (dated by TCRdb to 2017 to 2018). About the study as a whole: Among enrolled patients, 15% to 20% had an objective response and roughly 31% reached disease control.

CDR1 and CDR2 (SNHLY, FYNNEI) derive from the germline V gene. V was cut back by 6 bases and J by 3 bases, leaving a gap of 18 bases between them. CDR3 length: 16 amino acids, cysteine to phenylalanine. The retained sequence is limited to the CDR3, 48 bases, with the frame set at the first base. Remarks on this clone: Its antigen is still unknown. No much larger clone exists at a distance of one base, and base qualities are not known.

The library was prepared using the immunoSEQ multiplex PCR assay. The table comes from immuneACCESS by way of TCRdb, which keeps in-frame sequences with V and J called. Part of the clones is missing from these tables; in studies checked, under half for an unresolved V gene and the rest for unknown reasons. A total of roughly 100,000 clones appear in this sample, roughly 84% of them only once. The ten largest clones represent 2.4% of the sample. Focal radiation therapy combined with CTLA-4 blockade (ipilimumab) was tested in patients with chemo-refractory metastatic non-small-cell lung cancer. Beyond this particular receptor, the publication reports: After treatment with radiotherapy and ipilimumab, TCR clones that originated in tumors expanded in peripheral blood. The strongest predictors of response were reported to be early dynamic shifts in blood T cell clones along with a rise in serum interferon-beta following radiation.

The chain uses TRBV2 and TRBJ1-5; a tentative D call is TRBD1 (5 bases match). Sequenced here: peripheral blood, sampled from a patient treated with radiotherapy plus ipilimumab. The sequence derives from a human donor with non-small cell lung cancer that progressed on radiotherapy plus ipilimumab. Some clones in this sample may be carry-over from other donors' samples. Read as DNA, the sequence is TGTGCCAGCAGGGCGGGCCTCGGGGGGGTCAATCAGCCCCAGCATTTT. The translation is CASRAGLGGVNQPQHF.